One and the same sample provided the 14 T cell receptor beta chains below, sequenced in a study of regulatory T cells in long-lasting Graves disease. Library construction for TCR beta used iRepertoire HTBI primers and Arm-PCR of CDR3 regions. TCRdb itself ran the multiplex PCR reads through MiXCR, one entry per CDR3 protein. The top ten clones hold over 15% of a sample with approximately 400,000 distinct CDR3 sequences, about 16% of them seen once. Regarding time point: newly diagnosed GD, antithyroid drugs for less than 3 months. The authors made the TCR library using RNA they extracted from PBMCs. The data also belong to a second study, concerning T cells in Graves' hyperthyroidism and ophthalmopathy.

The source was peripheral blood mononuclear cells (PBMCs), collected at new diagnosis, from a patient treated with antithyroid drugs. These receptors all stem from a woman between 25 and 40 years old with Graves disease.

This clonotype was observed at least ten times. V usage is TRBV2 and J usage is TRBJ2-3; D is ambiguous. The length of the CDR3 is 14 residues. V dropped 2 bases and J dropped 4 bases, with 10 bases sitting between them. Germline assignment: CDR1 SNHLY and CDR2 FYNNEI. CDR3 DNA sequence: TGTGCCAGCAGTGAATACTCAGGTTCAGATACGCAGTATTTT. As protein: CASSEYSGSDTQYF.

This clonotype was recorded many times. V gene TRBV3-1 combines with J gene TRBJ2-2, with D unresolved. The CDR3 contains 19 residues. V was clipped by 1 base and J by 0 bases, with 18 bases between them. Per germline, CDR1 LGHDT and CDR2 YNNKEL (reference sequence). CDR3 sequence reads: CASSQVSVRLYPNTGELFF. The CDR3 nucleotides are TGTGCCAGCAGCCAAGTTTCTGTCAGGCTGTATCCGAACACCGGGGAGCTGTTTTTT.

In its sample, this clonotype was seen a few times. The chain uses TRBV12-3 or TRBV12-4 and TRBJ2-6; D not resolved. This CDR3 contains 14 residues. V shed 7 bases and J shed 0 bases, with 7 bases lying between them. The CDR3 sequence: CASMETSGANVLTF. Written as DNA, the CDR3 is TGTGCCAGCATGGAGACCTCTGGGGCCAACGTCCTGACTTTC.

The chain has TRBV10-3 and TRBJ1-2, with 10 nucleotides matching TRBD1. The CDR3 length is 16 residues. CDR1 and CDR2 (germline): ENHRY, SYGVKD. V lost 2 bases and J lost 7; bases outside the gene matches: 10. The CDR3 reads CAISETAGTGVVGYTF. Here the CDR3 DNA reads TGTGCCATCAGTGAGACCGCCGGGACAGGGGTTGTTGGCTACACCTTC.

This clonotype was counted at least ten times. In DNA, the CDR3 is TGTGCCAGCAGCGTAGGAGCGGGAGACTACAATGAGCAGTTCTTC. It translates to CASSVGAGDYNEQFF. V usage is TRBV9 and J usage is TRBJ2-1; 8 bases are shared with TRBD2. Germline CDR1 reads SGDLS; CDR2 reads YYNGEE. The CDR3 is 15 residues long. The V and J ends lost 0 bases and 3 bases, in that order; junction bases with no gene match: 2.

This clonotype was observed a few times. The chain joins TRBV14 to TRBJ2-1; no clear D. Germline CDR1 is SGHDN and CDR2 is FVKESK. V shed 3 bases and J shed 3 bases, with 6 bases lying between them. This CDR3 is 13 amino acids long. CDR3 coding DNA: TGTGCCAGCAGCCACCTATTCTACAATGAGCAGTTCTTC. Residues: CASSHLFYNEQFF.

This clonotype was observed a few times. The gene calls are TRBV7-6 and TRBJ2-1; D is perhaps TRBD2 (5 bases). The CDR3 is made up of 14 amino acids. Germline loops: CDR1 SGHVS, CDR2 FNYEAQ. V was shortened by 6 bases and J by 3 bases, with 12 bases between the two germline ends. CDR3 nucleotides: TGTGCCAGCAGGTCCCTAGGACTCTACAATGAGCAGTTCTTC. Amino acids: CASRSLGLYNEQFF.

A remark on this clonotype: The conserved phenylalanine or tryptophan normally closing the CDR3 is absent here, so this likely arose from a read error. DNA for the CDR3: TGTGCTAGTGGTTTGGTGCAAAAAACTCGGGGTCGGGAGGATGAGCAGTTCCTC. It yields the protein CASGLVQKTRGREDEQFL. This chain joins TRBV12-5 and TRBJ2-1; TRBD2 matches 7 bases. Per the germline V gene, CDR1 is LGHNT and CDR2 is FRNRAP. V lost 0 bases to trimming and J lost 8 bases; unmatched junction nucleotides: 16. CDR3 size: 18 residues.

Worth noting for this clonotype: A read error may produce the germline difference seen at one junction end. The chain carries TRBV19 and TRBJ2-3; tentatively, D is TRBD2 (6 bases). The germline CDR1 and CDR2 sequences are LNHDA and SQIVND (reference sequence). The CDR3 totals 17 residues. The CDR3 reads CASSIGVGTSSTDTQYF. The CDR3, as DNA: TGTGCCAGTAGTATAGGTGTGGGGACTTCGAGCACGGATACGCAGTATTTT.

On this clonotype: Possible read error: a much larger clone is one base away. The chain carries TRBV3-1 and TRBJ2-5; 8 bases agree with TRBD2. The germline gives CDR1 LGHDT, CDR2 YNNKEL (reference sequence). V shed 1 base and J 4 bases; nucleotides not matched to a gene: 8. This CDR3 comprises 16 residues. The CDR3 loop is CASSQGLGRALETQYF. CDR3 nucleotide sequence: TGTGCCAGCAGCCAAGGTCTCGGGAGGGCTTTAGAGACCCAGTACTTC.

The CDR3 coding sequence is TGTGCCAGTAGTATAATGGCTTTGACGGGACCGAGGGGCACTGAAGCTTTCTTT. It codes for CASSIMALTGPRGTEAFF. The V gene is TRBV19, the J gene TRBJ1-1; a possible D gene is TRBD1 (5 bases). The germline CDR1 and CDR2 sequences are LNHDA and SQIVND (reference sequence). Trimming stripped 2 bases from V and 4 bases from J, with 23 bases between. This CDR3 is 18 amino acids long.

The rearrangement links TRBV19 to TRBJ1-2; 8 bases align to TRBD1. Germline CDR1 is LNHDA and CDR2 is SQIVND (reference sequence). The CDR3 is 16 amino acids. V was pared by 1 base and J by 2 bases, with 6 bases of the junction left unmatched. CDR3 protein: CASSIAVSGGNYGYTF. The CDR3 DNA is TGTGCCAGTAGTATAGCTGTGTCAGGGGGCAACTATGGCTACACCTTC.

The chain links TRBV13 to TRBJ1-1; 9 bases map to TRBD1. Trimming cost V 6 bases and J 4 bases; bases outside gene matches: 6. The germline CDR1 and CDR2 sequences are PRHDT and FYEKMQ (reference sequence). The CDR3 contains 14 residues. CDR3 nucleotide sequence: TGTGCCAGCAGGAAACAGGGGGCAATCACTGAAGCTTTCTTT. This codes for CASRKQGAITEAFF.

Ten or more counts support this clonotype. DNA for the CDR3: TGTGCCAGCAGTCAACAGGGAAGAGAGACCCAGTACTTC. This sequence encodes CASSQQGRETQYF. The J gene is TRBJ2-5, the V gene TRBV12-3 or TRBV12-4; D is possibly TRBD1 (6 bases). The CDR3 totals 13 residues. The V gene lost 5 bases and the J gene lost 4 bases, with 11 bases spanning the gap.